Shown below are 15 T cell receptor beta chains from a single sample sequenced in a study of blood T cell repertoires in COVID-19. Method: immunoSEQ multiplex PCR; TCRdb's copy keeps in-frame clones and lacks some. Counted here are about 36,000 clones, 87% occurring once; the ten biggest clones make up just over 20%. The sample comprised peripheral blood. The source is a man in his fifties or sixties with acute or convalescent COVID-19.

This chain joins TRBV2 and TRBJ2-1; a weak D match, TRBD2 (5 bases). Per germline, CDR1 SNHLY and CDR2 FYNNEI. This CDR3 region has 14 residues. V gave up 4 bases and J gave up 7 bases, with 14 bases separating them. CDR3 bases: TGTGCCAGCAGTGCCTCGGGGTCCCGTAATGAGCAGTTCTTC. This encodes CASSASGSRNEQFF.

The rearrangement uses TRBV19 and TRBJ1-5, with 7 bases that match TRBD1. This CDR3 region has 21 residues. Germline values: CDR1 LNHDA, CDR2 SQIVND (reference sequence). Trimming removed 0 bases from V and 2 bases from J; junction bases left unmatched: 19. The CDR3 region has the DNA TGTGCCAGTAGTATAGACCAACTCCCCGGGACAGCGATCTTCGGCAATCAGCCCCAGCATTTT. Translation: CASSIDQLPGTAIFGNQPQHF.

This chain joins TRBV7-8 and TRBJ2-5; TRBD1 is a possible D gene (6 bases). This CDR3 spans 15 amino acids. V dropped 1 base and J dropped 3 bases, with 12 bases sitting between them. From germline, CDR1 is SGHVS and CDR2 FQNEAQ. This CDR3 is CASSLGGRGKETQYF. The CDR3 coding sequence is TGTGCCAGCAGCTTAGGGGGCAGGGGTAAAGAGACCCAGTACTTC.

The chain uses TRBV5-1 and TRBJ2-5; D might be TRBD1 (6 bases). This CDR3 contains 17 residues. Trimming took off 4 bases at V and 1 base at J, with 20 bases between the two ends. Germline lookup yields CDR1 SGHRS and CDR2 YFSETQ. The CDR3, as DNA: TGCGCCAGCAGCCCAGGGATTATACAGGGTTTCCAAGAGACCCAGTACTTC. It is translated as CASSPGIIQGFQETQYF.

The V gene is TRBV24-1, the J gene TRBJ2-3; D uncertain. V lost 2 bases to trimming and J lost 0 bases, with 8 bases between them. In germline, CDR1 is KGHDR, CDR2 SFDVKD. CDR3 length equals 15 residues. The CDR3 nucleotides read TGTGCCACCAGTGATTCCCGACACAGCACAGATACGCAGTATTTT. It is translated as CATSDSRHSTDTQYF.

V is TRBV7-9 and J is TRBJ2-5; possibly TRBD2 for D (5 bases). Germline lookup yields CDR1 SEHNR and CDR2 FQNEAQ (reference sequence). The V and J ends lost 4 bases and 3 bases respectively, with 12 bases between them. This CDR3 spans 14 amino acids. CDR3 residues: CASSSLSAKETQYF. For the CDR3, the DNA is TGTGCCAGCAGCTCCCTTAGCGCGAAAGAGACCCAGTACTTC.

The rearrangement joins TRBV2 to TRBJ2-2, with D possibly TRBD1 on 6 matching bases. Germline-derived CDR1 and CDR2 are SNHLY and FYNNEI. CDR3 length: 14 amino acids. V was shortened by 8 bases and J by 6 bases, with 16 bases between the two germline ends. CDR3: CASEGQGGPGELFF. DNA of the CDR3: TGTGCCAGCGAGGGACAAGGCGGGCCCGGGGAGCTGTTTTTT.

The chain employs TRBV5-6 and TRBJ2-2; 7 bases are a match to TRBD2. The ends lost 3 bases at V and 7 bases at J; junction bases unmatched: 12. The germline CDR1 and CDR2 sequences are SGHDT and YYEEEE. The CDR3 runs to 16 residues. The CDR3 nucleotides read TGTGCCAGCAGCTCTGGAGCGGGACGGACGATCGGGGAGCTGTTTTTT. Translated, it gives CASSSGAGRTIGELFF.

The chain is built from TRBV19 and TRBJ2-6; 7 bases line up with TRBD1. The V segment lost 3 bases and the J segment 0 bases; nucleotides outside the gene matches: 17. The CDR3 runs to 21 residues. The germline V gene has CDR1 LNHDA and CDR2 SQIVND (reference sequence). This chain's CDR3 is CASSMIGVGDSRSSGANVLTF. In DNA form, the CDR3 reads TGTGCCAGTAGTATGATAGGAGTCGGGGACAGTCGTAGCTCTGGGGCCAACGTCCTGACTTTC.

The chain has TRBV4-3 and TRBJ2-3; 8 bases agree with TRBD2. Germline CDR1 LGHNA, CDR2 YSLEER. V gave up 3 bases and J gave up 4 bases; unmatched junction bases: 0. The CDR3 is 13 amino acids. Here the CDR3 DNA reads TGCGCCAGCAGCCAGACTAGCGCAGATACGCAGTATTTT. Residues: CASSQTSADTQYF.

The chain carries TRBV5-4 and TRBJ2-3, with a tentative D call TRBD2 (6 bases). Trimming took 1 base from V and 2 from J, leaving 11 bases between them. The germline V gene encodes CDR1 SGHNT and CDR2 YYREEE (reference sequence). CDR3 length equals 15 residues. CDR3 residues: CASSLSGRNTDTQYF. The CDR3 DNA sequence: TGTGCCAGCAGCTTGTCGGGGAGGAACACAGATACGCAGTATTTT.

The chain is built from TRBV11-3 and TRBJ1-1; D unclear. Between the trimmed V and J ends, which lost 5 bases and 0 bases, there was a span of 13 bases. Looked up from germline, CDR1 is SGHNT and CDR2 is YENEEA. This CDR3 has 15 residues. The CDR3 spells CASSRGGLMNTEAFF. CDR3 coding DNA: TGTGCCAGCAGCCGGGGAGGGCTGATGAACACTGAAGCTTTCTTT.

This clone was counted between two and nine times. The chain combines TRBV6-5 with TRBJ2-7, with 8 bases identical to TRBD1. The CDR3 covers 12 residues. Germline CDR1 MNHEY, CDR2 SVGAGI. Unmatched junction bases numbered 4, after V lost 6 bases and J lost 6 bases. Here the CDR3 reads CASRQQGGEQYV. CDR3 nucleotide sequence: TGTGCCAGCAGACAACAGGGGGGCGAGCAGTACGTC.

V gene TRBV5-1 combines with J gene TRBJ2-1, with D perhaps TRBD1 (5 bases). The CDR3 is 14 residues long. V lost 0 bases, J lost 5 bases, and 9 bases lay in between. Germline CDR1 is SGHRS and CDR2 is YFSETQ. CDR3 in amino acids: CASSLEGQNNEQFF. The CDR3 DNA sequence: TGCGCCAGCAGCTTGGAGGGGCAGAACAATGAGCAGTTCTTC.

CDR3 region: CASSYSLGETQYF. DNA for the CDR3: TGTGCCAGCAGTTACTCGCTCGGAGAGACCCAGTACTTC. The rearrangement joins TRBV6-5 to TRBJ2-5; the D is unclear. The CDR3 is 13 amino acids. Trimming took off 0 bases at V and 4 bases at J, with 6 bases between the two ends. The V gene's germline CDR1 is MNHEY and CDR2 SVGAGI.